What follows is one TCR beta chain and its context. Antigen specificity is unknown. Profiled with immunoSEQ multiplex PCR; TCRdb holds only in-frame clones, not every one. The table has 77,000 or so clones, approximately 90% seen once. The sample comes from a study of T cell responses to AZD1222 COVID-19 vaccine. The study, taken as a whole, reports: A mostly white British donor set with more females was recruited, and clonal diversity was possibly underestimated. Spike was spanned by vaccine-associated CD4 TCRs, which were dominant at 160-218 and 743-854.

Germline loops: CDR1 SGHTA, CDR2 FQGNSA. This CDR3 region has 12 residues. V was shortened by 5 bases and J by 1 base, with 4 bases between the two germline ends. The chain employs TRBV7-2 and TRBJ2-3, with D unresolved. This receptor was obtained from an adult in good health. The material was peripheral blood, obtained on day 0 of AZD1222 vaccination. CDR3 DNA sequence: TGTGCCAGCAGCCACCGCACAGATACGCAGTATTTT. As protein: CASSHRTDTQYF.